This record covers a single T cell receptor (beta chain). The target antigen is unknown. In the PCR, 60 Vbeta and 13 Jbeta primers were used. Some clones are missing from TCRdb's copy, which holds only in-frame ones; the method was immunoSEQ multiplex PCR. There are 190,000 or so clones in the sample, with around 0.7% held by the top ten. The entry originates in a study of cytomegalovirus exposure and HLA in healthy donors. Study overall: There were around 100 million unique TCR beta sequences, drawn from 150 million to 200 million T cells, in an earlier analysis.

The germline V gene encodes CDR1 SGHRS and CDR2 YFSETQ. The CDR3 has 14 residues. With 0 bases removed from V and 5 bases from J, the gap between germline ends came to 11 bases. Notes on the study in general: With later analysis, a missense DCLRE1C variant became linked to TCR beta V- and J-gene trimming.

What was sequenced was PBMCs. The rearrangement links TRBV5-1 to TRBJ1-2; TRBD1 might be the D (6 bases). The receptor's source is a boy aged 5-17 years in good health and CMV-seronegative. The CDR3 here is CASSLAGQNYGYTF. CDR3 nucleotides: TGCGCCAGCAGCTTGGCCGGACAGAATTATGGCTACACCTTC.